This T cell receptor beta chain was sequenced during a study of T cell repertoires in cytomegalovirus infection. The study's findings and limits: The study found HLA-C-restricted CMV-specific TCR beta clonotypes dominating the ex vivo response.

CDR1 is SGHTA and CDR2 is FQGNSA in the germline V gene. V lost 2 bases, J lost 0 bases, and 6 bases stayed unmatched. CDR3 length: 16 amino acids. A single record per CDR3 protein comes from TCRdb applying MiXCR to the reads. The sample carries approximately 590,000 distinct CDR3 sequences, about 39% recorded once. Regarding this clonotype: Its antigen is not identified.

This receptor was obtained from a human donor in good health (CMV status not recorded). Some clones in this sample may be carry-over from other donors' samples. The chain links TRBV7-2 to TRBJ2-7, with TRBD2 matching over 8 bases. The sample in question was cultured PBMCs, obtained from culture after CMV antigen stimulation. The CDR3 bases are TGTGCCAGCAGCTTACTGGTGCGGGGGGTCTCCTACGAGCAGTACTTC. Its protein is CASSLLVRGVSYEQYF.